This TCR beta chain appears in the sequencing data of a study of CD8 T cells in ankylosing spondylitis. Regarding the study as a whole: Seemingly characteristic of ankylosing spondylitis blood was a TCR beta motif consisting of under ten highly homologous variants. According to the report, clones linked to the disease were significantly enriched in matched synovial fluid samples taken from ankylosing spondylitis patients. Previously reported in reactive arthritis synovial fluid and blood were some of the motif variants.

There are many counts of this clonotype. No antigen is known for it. The CDR3 length is 16 residues. TCRdb called the 5' RACE reads again in MiXCR, with one record for every CDR3 protein. This sample has more than 25,000 distinct CDR3 sequences, with less than 6.5% found just once. The chain employs TRBV21-1 and TRBJ1-1; TRBD1, the D gene given by the table, was not confirmed from the DNA. TRBV21-1 is tagged as a pseudogene. Sequencing used blood, either unsorted or a sorted T cell fraction (not recorded which). This receptor was taken from a female donor with ankylosing spondylitis or in good health (not recorded which). The CDR3 sequence: CASSKTTAVGGTEAFF. Written as DNA, the CDR3 is TGTGCCAGCAGCAAAACCACGGCTGTAGGGGGCACTGAAGCTTTCTTT.